This T cell receptor beta chain was captured in a study of Tregs in tolerant kidney transplant recipients. Notes on this clone: Coverage ceases 3 residues before the CDR3 finishes, and the germline J gene fills in the end.

The protocol was immunoSEQ multiplex PCR, while the TCRdb copy is restricted to in-frame clones and leaves out a portion. The sample includes fewer than 40,000 clones. Germline V gene lookup returns CDR1 PRHDT and CDR2 FYEKMQ (reference sequence). The length of the CDR3 is 14 residues. Trimming pared 5 bases from V and 6 bases from J, leaving 14 bases between. V usage is TRBV13 and J usage is TRBJ1-5; D ambiguous. The source was CD8+ T cells from blood, collected before the transplant. The receptor was isolated from a human donor who received a combined kidney and bone marrow transplant. The CDR3 DNA, read in part, is TGTGCCAGCAGCCCCGGCGGCTTAGGTCAGCCC. It encodes CASSPGGLGQP. The complete CDR3 sequence is CASSPGGLGQPQHF.